The next 14 T cell receptor beta chains were all read from a single sample in a study of PD-1 blockade in classical Hodgkin lymphoma. This table comes from immunoSEQ multiplex PCR, and its TCRdb copy is limited to in-frame clones, with some not included. The repertoire holds around 45,000 clones, with about nine tenths as singletons. Every patient experienced relapse after autologous stem cell transplantation, and brentuximab vedotin exposure varied. This specimen consisted of peripheral blood mononuclear cells (PBMCs), obtained at baseline. These receptors originate from a human donor with classical Hodgkin lymphoma.

The chain joins TRBV2 to TRBJ2-1; D tentatively reads TRBD1 or TRBD2 (5 bases each). The V gene's germline CDR1 is SNHLY and CDR2 FYNNEI. The CDR3 consists of 14 residues. V was clipped by 6 bases and J by 0 bases, with 9 bases between them. DNA for the CDR3: TGTGCCAGCAGCAGGGCGGGCTCCTACAATGAGCAGTTCTTC. It encodes CASSRAGSYNEQFF. Looking up the rest from reference TRBV2 and TRBJ2-1 gives the full variable domain: EPEVTQTPSHQVTQMGQEVILRCVPISNHLYFYWYRQILGQKVEFLVSFYNNEISEKSEIFDDQFSVERPDGSNFTLKIRSTKLEDSAMYFCASSRAGSYNEQFFGPGTRLTVL.

This clone was recorded once. The rearrangement joins TRBV28 to TRBJ1-5; unclear D gene. V was clipped by 8 bases and J by 10 bases, with 9 bases between them. Germline values: CDR1 MDHEN, CDR2 SYDVKM. This CDR3 region has 10 residues. The CDR3 nucleotides read TGTGCCAGCGGACCGCCCCCCCAGCATTTT. This translates into CASGPPPQHF.

In its sample, this clone was seen once. The rearrangement uses TRBV7-6 and TRBJ1-1; tentatively, D is TRBD1 (6 bases). Germline values: CDR1 SGHVS, CDR2 FNYEAQ. CDR3 length equals 14 residues. Trimming stripped 5 bases from V and 1 base from J, with 11 bases between. CDR3: CASSHTGKNTEAFF. Here the CDR3 DNA reads TGTGCCAGCAGCCATACAGGGAAGAACACTGAAGCTTTCTTT.

The chain uses TRBV27 and TRBJ2-5, with 7 bases identical to TRBD2. The CDR3 length is 14 residues. Germline V gene data show CDR1 as MNHEY and CDR2 as SMNVEV (reference sequence). After removal of 7 bases from V and 3 bases from J, the junction contained 8 bases not matched to a gene. CDR3 bases: TGTGCCAGCACCACCGGGGGGTCGAAAGAGACCCAGTACTTC. The encoded protein is CASTTGGSKETQYF.

J is TRBJ1-2 and V is TRBV6-5, with D possibly being TRBD1 (6 bases). This CDR3 comprises 15 residues. The germline CDR1 and CDR2 sequences are MNHEY and SVGAGI. The ends were cut back, 2 bases at V and 4 bases at J, with 14 bases in the middle. The CDR3 reads CASSYLGGSSYGYTF. CDR3 sequence (DNA): TGTGCCAGCAGTTACCTTGGGGGCTCTAGCTATGGCTACACCTTC.

J is TRBJ1-2 and V is TRBV5-1, with D maybe TRBD1 (5 bases). Germline V lookup: CDR1 SGHRS, CDR2 YFSETQ. The V and J ends lost 4 bases and 3 bases respectively, with 13 bases between them. The CDR3 loop spans 14 amino acids. This CDR3 is CASSPRDLDYGYTF. The CDR3 nucleotides are TGCGCCAGCAGCCCCAGGGATCTTGACTATGGCTACACCTTC.

CDR3 sequence: CASSQELGGGTEAFF. Written as DNA, the CDR3 is TGTGCCAGCAGCCAAGAACTAGGGGGTGGTACTGAAGCTTTCTTT. This chain uses TRBV4-2 with TRBJ1-1; possible D gene TRBD1, 6 bases. The germline V and J ends were trimmed by 0 bases and 5 bases, with 13 bases remaining between them. CDR1 and CDR2 from the germline V gene are LGHNA and YNFKEQ. The CDR3 contains 15 residues.

This chain connects TRBV5-5 to TRBJ2-3; 7 nucleotides match TRBD2. J lost 4 bases, V lost 1 base, and 6 bases had no gene match. CDR1 is SGHKS, CDR2 YYEKEE, per germline (reference sequence). The CDR3 totals 15 residues. The CDR3, as DNA: TGTGCCAGCAGCTTGTCGTCTAGCGGAGCAGATACGCAGTATTTT. It encodes CASSLSSSGADTQYF.

This clone showed up just once. In DNA, the CDR3 is TGTGCCAGCAGCCCGGGGTTTACAGGAGGAAACACCATATATTTT. The encoded protein is CASSPGFTGGNTIYF. The chain links TRBV9 to TRBJ1-3, with D possibly matching TRBD1 (5 bases). The V end was cut by 4 bases, the J end by 4 bases, with 15 bases between. This CDR3 comprises 15 residues. Germline assignment: CDR1 SGDLS and CDR2 YYNGEE.

The V gene is TRBV28, the J gene TRBJ2-1; TRBD2 matches 12 bases. This CDR3 spans 18 amino acids. CDR1 is MDHEN and CDR2 is SYDVKM in the germline V gene. V shed 3 bases, J shed 6 bases, and the junction held 12 bases outside the gene matches. CDR3 DNA: TGTGCCAGCAGTTTTGGGGGTCAACTAGCGGGAGGCCCCAATGAGCAGTTCTTC. Its translation: CASSFGGQLAGGPNEQFF. The entire variable domain, with the rest obtained from reference TRBV28 and TRBJ2-1, is as follows: DVKVTQSSRYLVKRTGEKVFLECVQDMDHENMFWYRQDPGLGLRLIYFSYDVKMKEKGDIPEGYSVSREKKERFSLILESASTNQTSMYLCASSFGGQLAGGPNEQFFGPGTRLTVL.

The V call is TRBV5-6, the J call TRBJ1-6; D possibly corresponds to TRBD1 (5 bases). The CDR3 runs 14 residues. The V end was cut by 0 bases, the J end by 6 bases, with 7 bases between. Germline assignment: CDR1 SGHDT and CDR2 YYEEEE. The CDR3 reads CASSLAGPNSPLHF. In DNA form, the CDR3 reads TGTGCCAGCAGCTTGGCAGGGCCTAATTCACCCCTCCACTTT. Filled out from reference TRBV5-6 and TRBJ1-6, the complete variable domain reads DAGVTQSPTHLIKTRGQQVTLRCSPKSGHDTVSWYQQALGQGPQFIFQYYEEEERQRGNFPDRFSGHQFPNYSSELNVNALLLGDSALYLCASSLAGPNSPLHFGNGTRLTVT.

This chain joins TRBV7-3 and TRBJ2-1; perhaps D is TRBD1 or TRBD2 (5 bases each). CDR1 and CDR2 (germline): SGHTA, FQGTGA. Trimming removed 6 bases from V and 7 bases from J, with 22 bases in between. The CDR3 loop spans 16 amino acids. Here the CDR3 reads CASSPTGTIPNNEQFF. The CDR3 DNA reads as TGTGCCAGCAGTCCAACCGGGACCATCCCAAATAATGAGCAGTTCTTC.

This chain connects TRBV27 to TRBJ1-1; D is ambiguous. Germline V CDR1 and CDR2: MNHEY, SMNVEV (reference sequence). Between the trimmed V and J ends, which lost 10 bases and 1 base, there was a span of 10 bases. This CDR3 is built from 12 residues. CDR3 bases: TGTGCCACCCGGCGAGCGAACACTGAAGCTTTCTTT. Protein product: CATRRANTEAFF.

The chain has TRBV6-9 and TRBJ2-2, with a weak D call TRBD2 (5 bases). CDR3 length: 16 amino acids. Per the germline V gene, CDR1 is MNHGY and CDR2 is SVAAGI. Trimming cost V 4 bases and J 1 base, with 13 bases left between them. CDR3 bases: TGTGCCAGCAGTTTTTTAGCGAGTCGGAACACCGGGGAGCTGTTTTTT. As protein: CASSFLASRNTGELFF.